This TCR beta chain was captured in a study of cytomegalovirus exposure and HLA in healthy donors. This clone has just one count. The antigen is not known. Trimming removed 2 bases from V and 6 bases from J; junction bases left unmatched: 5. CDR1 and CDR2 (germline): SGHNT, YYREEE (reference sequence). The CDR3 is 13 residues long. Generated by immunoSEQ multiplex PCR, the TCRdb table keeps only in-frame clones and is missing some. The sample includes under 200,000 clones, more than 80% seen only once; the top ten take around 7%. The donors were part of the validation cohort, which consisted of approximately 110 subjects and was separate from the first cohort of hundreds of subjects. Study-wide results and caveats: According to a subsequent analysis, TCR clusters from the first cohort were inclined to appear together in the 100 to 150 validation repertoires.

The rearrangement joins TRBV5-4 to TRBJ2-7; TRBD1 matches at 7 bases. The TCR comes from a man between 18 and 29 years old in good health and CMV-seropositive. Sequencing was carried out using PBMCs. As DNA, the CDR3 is TGTGCCAGCAGCTTTAGCCGGACAGGCGAGCAGTACTTC. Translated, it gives CASSFSRTGEQYF.